This T cell receptor beta chain derives from a study of cytomegalovirus exposure and HLA in healthy donors. Whole-study results and caveats: There were 150 or so TCR beta chains listed as cytomegalovirus-associated.

Primers included in the PCR were 60 Vbeta and 13 Jbeta primers. TCRdb's copy holds only in-frame clones and misses some; the assay was immunoSEQ multiplex PCR. Of about 140,000 clones in the sample, roughly 70% are singletons; the top ten hold about 4.5%. V was shortened by 0 bases and J by 0 bases, with 12 bases between the two germline ends. In germline, CDR1 is LGHNA, CDR2 YNFKEQ. The CDR3 has 17 residues. Concerning this clone itself: Its specificity is unknown.

The clonotype was recovered from a man between 60 and 75 years old in good health and CMV-seronegative. Sequenced: PBMCs. V usage is TRBV4-2 and J usage is TRBJ2-1, with D tentatively TRBD1 (6 bases). CDR3 sequence (DNA): TGTGCCAGCAGCCAAGAGGCGGCAGGGGCCTCCTACAATGAGCAGTTCTTC. Its protein product is CASSQEAAGASYNEQFF.